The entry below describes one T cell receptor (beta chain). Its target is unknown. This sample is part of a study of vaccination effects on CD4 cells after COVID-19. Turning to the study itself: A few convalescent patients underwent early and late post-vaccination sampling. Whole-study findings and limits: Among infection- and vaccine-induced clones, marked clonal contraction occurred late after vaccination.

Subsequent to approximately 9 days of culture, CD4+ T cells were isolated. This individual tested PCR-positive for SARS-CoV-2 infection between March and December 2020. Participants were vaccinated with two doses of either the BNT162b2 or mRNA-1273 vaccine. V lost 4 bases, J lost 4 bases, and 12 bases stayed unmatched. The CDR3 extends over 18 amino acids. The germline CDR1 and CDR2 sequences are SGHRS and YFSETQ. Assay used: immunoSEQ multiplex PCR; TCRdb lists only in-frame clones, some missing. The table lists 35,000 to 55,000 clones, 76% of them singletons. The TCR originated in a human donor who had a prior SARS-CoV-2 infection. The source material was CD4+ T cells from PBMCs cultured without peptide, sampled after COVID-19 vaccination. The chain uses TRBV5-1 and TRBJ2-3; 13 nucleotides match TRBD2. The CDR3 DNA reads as TGCGCCAGCAGCCAACGCCGAACTAGCGGGGGGGGCCCAGATACGCAGTATTTT. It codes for CASSQRRTSGGGPDTQYF.